This TCR beta chain was identified in a study of cytomegalovirus exposure and HLA in healthy donors. Study-level findings and limits: In a later analysis, productive TCRs from donors in an Asian-associated ancestry cluster reportedly carried fewer N-insertions than the cohort mean.

PCR primers comprised 60 Vbeta and 13 Jbeta primers. The assay was immunoSEQ multiplex PCR, and TCRdb's table has in-frame clones only and misses some. The data hold about 120,000 clones, with approximately 75% observed a single time. Concerning this clone itself: Its antigen is still unknown.

The V end lost 2 bases, the J end lost 1 base, and 8 bases lay between the germline ends. CDR3 size: 14 residues. Germline V lookup: CDR1 MNHEY, CDR2 SVGAGI. The TCR was taken from a woman in her fifties or sixties in good health and CMV-seronegative. Sample: PBMCs. V and J are TRBV6-5 and TRBJ2-5, with D tentatively TRBD2 (6 bases). The CDR3 bases are TGTGCCAGCAGTTACGGAGGGGTCCAAGAGACCCAGTACTTC. As protein: CASSYGGVQETQYF.